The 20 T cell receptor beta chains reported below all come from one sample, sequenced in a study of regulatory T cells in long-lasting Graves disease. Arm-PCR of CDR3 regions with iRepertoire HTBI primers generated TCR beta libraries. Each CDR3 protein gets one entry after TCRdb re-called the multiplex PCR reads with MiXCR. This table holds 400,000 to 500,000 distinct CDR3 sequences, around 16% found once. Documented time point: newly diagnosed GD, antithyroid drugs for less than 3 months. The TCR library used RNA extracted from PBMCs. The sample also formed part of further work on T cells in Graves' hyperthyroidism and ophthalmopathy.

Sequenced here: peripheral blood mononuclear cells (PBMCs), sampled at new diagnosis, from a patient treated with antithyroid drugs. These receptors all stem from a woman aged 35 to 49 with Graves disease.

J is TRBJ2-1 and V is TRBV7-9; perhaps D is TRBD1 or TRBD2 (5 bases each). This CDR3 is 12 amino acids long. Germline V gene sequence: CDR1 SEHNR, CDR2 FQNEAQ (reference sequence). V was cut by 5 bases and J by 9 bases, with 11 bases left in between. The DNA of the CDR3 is TGTGCCAGCAGCCAGGGACCCGCTGAGCAGTTCTTC. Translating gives CASSQGPAEQFF.

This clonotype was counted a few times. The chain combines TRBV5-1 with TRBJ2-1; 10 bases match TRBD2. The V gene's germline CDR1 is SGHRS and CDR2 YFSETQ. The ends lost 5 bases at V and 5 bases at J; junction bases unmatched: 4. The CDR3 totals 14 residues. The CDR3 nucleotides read TGCGCCAGCAGACTTAGCGGGAGGAACAATGAGCAGTTCTTC. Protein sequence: CASRLSGRNNEQFF. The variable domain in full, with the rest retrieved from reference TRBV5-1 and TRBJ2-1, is KAGVTQTPRYLIKTRGQQVTLSCSPISGHRSVSWYQQTPGQGLQFLFEYFSETQRNKGNFPGRFSGRQFSNSRSEMNVSTLELGDSALYLCASRLSGRNNEQFFGPGTRLTVL.

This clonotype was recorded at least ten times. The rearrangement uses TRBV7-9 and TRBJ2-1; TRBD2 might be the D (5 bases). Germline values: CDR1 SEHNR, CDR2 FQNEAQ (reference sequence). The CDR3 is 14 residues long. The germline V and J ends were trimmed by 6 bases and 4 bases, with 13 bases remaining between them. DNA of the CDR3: TGTGCCAGCAGTGAGAGGGAGCCATACAATGAGCAGTTCTTC. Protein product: CASSEREPYNEQFF.

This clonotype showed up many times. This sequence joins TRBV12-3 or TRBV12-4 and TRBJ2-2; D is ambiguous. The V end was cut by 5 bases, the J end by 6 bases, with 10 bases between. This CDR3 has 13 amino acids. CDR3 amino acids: CASSPAGAGELFF. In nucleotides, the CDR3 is TGTGCCAGCAGTCCAGCAGGAGCCGGGGAGCTGTTTTTT.

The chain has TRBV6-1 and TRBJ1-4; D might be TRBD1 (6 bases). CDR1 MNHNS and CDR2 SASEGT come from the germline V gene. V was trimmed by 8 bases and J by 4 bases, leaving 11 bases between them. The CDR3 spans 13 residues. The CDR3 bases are TGTGCCAGCGGGGGGCGGAATAATGAAAAACTGTTTTTT. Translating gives CASGGRNNEKLFF.

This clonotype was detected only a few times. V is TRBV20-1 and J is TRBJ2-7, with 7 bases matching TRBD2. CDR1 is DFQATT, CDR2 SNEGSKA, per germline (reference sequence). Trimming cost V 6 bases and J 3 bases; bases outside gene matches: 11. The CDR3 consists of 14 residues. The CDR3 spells CSARRPSGDYEQYF. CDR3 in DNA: TGCAGTGCCAGACGACCTAGCGGCGACTACGAGCAGTACTTC.

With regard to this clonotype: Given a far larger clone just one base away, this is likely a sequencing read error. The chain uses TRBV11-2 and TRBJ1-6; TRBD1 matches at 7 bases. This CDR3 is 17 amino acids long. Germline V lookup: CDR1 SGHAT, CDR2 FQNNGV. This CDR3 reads CASSQEKSGTDNSPLHF. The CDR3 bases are TGCGCCAGCAGCCAAGAAAAGTCCGGGACAGATAATTCACCCCTCCACTTT.

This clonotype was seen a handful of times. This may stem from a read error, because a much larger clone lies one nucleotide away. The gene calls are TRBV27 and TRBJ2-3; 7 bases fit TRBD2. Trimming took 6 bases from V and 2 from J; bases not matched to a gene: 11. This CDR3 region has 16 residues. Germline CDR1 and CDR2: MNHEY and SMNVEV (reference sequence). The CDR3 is CASSRGGSPITDTQYF. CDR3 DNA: TGTGCCAGCAGCCGGGGAGGGTCCCCGATCACAGATACGCAGTATTTT.

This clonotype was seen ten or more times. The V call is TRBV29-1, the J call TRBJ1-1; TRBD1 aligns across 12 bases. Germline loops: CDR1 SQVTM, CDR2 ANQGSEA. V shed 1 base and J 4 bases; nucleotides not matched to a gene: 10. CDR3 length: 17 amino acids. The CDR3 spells CSVEGLGDRGLGTEAFF. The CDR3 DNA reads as TGCAGCGTTGAAGGTTTGGGGGACAGGGGGCTAGGCACTGAAGCTTTCTTT.

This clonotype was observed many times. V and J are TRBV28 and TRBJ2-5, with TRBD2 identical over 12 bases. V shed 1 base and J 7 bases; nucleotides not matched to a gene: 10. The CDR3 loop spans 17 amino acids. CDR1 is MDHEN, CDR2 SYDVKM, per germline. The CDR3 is CASSLFGLAGGPGTQYF. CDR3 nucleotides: TGTGCCAGCAGTTTATTTGGGCTAGCGGGAGGGCCAGGGACCCAGTACTTC.

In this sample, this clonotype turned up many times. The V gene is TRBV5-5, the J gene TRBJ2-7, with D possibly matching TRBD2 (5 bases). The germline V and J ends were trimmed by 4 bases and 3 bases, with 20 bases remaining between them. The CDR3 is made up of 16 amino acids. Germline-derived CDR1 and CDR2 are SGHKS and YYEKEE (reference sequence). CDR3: CASSRGSMGYGYEQYF. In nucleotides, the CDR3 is TGTGCCAGCAGCCGTGGGAGTATGGGTTACGGCTACGAGCAGTACTTC.

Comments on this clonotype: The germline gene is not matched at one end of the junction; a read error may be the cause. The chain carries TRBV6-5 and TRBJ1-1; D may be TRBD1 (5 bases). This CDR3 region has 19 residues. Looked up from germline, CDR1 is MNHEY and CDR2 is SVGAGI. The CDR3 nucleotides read TGTGCCAGCAGTTACTCGCCCGGGGGACGGGGGTTTATGAACACTGAAGCTCTCTTT. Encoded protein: CASSYSPGGRGFMNTEALF.

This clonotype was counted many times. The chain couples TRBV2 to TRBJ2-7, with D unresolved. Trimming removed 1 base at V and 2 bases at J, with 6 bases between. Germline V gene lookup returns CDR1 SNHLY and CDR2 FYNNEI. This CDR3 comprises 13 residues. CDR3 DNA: TGTGCCAGCAGTGAAGACATGCCCTACGAGCAGTACTTC. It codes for CASSEDMPYEQYF.

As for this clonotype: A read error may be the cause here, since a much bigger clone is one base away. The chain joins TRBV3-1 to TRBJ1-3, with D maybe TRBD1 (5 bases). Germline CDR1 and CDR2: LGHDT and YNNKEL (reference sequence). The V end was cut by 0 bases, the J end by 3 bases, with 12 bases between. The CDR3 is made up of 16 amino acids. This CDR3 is CASSQDLRGRGNTIYF. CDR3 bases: TGTGCCAGCAGCCAAGATTTGAGGGGTCGTGGAAACACCATATATTTT.

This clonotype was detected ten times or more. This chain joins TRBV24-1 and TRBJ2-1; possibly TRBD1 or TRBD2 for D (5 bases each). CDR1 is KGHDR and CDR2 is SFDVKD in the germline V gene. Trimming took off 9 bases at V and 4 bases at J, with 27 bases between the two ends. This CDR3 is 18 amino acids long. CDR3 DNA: TGTGCCACCGCGGGCTGGGGCGGATACTATCAAGGATACAATGAGCAGTTCTTC. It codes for CATAGWGGYYQGYNEQFF.

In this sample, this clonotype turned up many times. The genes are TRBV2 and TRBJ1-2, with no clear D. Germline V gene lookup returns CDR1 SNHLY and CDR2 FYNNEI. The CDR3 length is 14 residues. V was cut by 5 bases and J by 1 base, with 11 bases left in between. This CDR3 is CASSTQRINYGYTF. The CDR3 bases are TGTGCCAGCAGTACCCAGCGGATTAACTATGGCTACACCTTC.

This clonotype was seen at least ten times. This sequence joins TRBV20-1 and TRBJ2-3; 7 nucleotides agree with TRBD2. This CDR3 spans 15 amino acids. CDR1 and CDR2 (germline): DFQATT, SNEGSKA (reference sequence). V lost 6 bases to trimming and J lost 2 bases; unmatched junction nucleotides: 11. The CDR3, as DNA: TGCAGTGCCAGCCTAGCGGTAACACTCACAGATACGCAGTATTTT. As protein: CSASLAVTLTDTQYF.

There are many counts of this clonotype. The CDR3 loop reads CASSLSLLAGADNIQYF. The CDR3 coding sequence is TGTGCCAGCAGTTTATCGCTCCTAGCGGGAGCGGATAACATTCAGTACTTC. The rearrangement joins TRBV27 to TRBJ2-4; 10 bases agree with TRBD2. The germline CDR1 and CDR2 sequences are MNHEY and SMNVEV (reference sequence). V lost 0 bases, J lost 7 bases, and 9 bases stayed unmatched. CDR3 length: 17 residues.

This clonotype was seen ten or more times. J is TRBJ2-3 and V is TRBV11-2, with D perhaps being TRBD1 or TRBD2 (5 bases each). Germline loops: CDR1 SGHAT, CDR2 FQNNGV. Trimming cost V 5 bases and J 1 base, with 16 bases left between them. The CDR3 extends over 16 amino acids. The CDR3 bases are TGTGCCAGCAGCGGTAGGGGAGTTCGGGGCACAGATACGCAGTATTTT. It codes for CASSGRGVRGTDTQYF.

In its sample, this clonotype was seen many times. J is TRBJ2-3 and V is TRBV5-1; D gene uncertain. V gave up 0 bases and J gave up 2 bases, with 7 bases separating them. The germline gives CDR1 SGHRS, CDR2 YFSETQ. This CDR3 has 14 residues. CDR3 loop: CASSLEDITDTQYF. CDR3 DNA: TGCGCCAGCAGCTTGGAAGACATCACAGATACGCAGTATTTT.